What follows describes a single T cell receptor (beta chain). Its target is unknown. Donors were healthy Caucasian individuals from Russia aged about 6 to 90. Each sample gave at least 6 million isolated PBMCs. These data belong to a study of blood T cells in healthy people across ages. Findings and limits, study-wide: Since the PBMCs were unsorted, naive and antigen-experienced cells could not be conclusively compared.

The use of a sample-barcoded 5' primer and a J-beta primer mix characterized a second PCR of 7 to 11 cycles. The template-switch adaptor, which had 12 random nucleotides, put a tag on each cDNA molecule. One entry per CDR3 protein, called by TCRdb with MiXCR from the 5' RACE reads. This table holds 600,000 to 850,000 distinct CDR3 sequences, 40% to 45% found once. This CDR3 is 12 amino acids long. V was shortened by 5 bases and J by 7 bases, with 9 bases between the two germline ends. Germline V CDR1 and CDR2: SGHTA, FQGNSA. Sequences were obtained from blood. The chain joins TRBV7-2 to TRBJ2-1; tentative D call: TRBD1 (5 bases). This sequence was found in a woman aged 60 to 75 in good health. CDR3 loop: CASSIYRNEQFF. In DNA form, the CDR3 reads TGTGCCAGCAGCATCTACAGGAATGAGCAGTTCTTC.